This T cell receptor beta chain was retrieved from a study of beta chain features in type 1 diabetes. CDR3 size: 15 residues. Germline CDR1 and CDR2: MGHDK and SYGVNS. The V and J ends lost 7 bases and 2 bases, in that order; junction bases with no gene match: 10. Naive, central memory, regulatory and stem cell-like memory cells within the CD4+ compartment were sorted using CD45RO/CCR7/CD25/CD127/CD95/CD27. Comments on this clone: What it binds is not known.

Study results and caveats: Among patients with Type 1 diabetes, TCRB CDR3s were moderately but significantly shorter in every one of the four CD4+ subsets. When cDNA is sequenced, cells with high TCR expression could be over-represented.

What was sequenced were expressed TCRB transcripts, since all of the isolated RNA had been reverse transcribed. Sequencing was performed with immunoSEQ multiplex PCR; in TCRdb, only in-frame clones are kept and a portion is missing. Among 400,000 to 600,000 clones listed, 25% to 35% were seen once. Sample: naive CD4+ T cells from blood. The chain is built from TRBV25-1 and TRBJ2-7, with 8 bases aligning to TRBD2. The TCR comes from a man between 18 and 29 years old in good health. The CDR3 reads CASTRRGGPTYEQYF. The CDR3 DNA follows: TGTGCCAGCACTCGACGGGGGGGACCCACCTACGAGCAGTACTTC.